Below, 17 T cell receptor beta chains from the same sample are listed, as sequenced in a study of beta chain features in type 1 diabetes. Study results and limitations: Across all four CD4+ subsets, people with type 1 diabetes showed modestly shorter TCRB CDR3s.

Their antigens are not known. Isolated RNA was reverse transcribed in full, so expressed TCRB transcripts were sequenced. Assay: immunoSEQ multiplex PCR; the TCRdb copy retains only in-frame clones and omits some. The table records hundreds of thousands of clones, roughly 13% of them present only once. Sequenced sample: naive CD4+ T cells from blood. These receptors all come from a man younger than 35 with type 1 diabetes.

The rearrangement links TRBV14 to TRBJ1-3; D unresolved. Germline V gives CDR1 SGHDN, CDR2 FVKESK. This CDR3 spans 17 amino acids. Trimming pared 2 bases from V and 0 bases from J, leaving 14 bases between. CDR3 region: CASSQRRVSHSGNTIYF. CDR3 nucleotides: TGTGCCAGCAGCCAAAGGCGGGTCAGCCACTCTGGAAACACCATATATTTT.

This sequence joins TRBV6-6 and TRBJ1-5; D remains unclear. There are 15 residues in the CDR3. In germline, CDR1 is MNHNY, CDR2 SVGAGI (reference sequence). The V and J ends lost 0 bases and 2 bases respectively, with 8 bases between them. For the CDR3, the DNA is TGTGCCAGCAGTTACTCGAGGCCGGGCAATCAGCCCCAGCATTTT. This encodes CASSYSRPGNQPQHF.

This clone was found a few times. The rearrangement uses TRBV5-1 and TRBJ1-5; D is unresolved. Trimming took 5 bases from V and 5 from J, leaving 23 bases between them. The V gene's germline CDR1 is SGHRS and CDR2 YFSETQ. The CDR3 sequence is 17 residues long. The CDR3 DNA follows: TGCGCCAGCAGGTGTGTTTGTGAACCCCTACCGTATCAGCCCCAGCATTTT. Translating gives CASRCVCEPLPYQPQHF.

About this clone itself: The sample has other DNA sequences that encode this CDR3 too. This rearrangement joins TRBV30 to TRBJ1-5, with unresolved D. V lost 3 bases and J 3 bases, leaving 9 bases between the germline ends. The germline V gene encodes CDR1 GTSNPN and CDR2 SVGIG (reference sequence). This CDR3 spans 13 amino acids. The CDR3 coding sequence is TGTGCCTGGAGCCCCAGATCCAATCAGCCCCAGCATTTT. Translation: CAWSPRSNQPQHF.

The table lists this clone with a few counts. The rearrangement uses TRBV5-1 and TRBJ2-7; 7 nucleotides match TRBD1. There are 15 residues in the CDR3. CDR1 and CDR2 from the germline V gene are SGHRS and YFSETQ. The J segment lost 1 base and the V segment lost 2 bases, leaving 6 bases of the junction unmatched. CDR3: CASSFRDSYSYEQYF. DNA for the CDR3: TGCGCCAGCAGCTTTAGGGACAGCTATTCCTACGAGCAGTACTTC.

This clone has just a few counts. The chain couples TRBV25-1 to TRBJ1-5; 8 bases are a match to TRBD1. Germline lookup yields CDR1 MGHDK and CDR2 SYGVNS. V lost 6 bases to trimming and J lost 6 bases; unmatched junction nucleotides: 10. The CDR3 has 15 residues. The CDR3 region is CASSRAGGEGQPQHF. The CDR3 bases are TGTGCCAGCAGCCGAGCAGGGGGCGAAGGTCAGCCCCAGCATTTT.

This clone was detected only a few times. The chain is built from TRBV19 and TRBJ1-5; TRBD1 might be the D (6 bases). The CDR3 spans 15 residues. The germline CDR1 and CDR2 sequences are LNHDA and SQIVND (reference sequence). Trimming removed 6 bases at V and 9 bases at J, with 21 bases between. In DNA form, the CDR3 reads TGTGCCAGTAGCGCCACAGGGTTATCCGGATCGCCCCAGCATTTT. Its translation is CASSATGLSGSPQHF.

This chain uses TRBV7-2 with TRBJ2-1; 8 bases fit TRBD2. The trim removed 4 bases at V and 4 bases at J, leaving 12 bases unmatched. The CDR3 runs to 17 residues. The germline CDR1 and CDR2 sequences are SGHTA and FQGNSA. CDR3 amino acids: CASSSPFPGGIYNEQFF. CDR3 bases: TGTGCCAGCAGCTCCCCGTTCCCGGGGGGGATTTACAATGAGCAGTTCTTC.

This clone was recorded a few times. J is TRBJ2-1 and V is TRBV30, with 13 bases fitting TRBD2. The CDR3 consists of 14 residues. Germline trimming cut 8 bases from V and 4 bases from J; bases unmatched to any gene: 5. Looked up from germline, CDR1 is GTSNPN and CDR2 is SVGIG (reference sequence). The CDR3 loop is CAQRLAGGYNEQFF. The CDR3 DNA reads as TGTGCCCAAAGACTAGCGGGAGGTTACAATGAGCAGTTCTTC.

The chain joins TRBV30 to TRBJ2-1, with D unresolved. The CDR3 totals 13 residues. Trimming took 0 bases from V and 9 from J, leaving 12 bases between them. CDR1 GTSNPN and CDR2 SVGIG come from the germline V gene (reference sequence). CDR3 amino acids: CAWSVLRASEQFF. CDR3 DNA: TGTGCCTGGAGTGTCCTCCGGGCGAGTGAGCAGTTCTTC.

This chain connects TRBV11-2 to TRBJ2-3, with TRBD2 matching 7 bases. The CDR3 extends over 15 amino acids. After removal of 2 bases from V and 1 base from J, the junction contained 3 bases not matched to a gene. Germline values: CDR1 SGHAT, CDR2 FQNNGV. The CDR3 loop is CASSLSLAGTDTQYF. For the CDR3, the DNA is TGTGCCAGCAGCTTAAGTCTAGCGGGCACAGATACGCAGTATTTT. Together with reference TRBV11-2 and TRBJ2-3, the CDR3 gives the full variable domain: EAGVAQSPRYKIIEKRQSVAFWCNPISGHATLYWYQQILGQGPKLLIQFQNNGVVDDSQLPKDRFSAERLKGVDSTLKIQPAKLEDSAVYLCASSLSLAGTDTQYFGPGTRLTVL.

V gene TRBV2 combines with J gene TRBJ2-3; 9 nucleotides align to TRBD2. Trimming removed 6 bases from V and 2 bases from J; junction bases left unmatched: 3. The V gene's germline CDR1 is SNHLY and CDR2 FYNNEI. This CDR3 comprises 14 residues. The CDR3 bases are TGTGCCAGCAGATGGACTAGCGACACAGATACGCAGTATTTT. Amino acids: CASRWTSDTDTQYF.

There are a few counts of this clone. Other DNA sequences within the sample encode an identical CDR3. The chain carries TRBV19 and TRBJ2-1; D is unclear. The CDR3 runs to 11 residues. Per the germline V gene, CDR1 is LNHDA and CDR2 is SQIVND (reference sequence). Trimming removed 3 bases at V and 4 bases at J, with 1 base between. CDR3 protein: CASSIYNEQFF. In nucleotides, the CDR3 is TGTGCCAGTAGTATTTACAATGAGCAGTTCTTC.

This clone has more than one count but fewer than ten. CDR3 region: CASKFSGGNTGELFF. The CDR3 coding sequence is TGTGCCAGCAAGTTTAGCGGGGGGAACACCGGGGAGCTGTTTTTT. The chain joins TRBV2 to TRBJ2-2; 9 positions match TRBD2. Unmatched junction bases numbered 4, after V lost 7 bases and J lost 1 base. The CDR3 extends over 15 amino acids. Germline CDR1 reads SNHLY; CDR2 reads FYNNEI.

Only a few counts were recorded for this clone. The CDR3 spells CASSKQGKETQYF. Written as DNA, the CDR3 is TGTGCCAGCAGTAAACAGGGTAAAGAGACCCAGTACTTC. The rearrangement links TRBV2 to TRBJ2-5, with D perhaps TRBD1 (6 bases). Trimming cost V 5 bases and J 3 bases, with 10 bases left between them. Germline assignment: CDR1 SNHLY and CDR2 FYNNEI. This CDR3 spans 13 amino acids.

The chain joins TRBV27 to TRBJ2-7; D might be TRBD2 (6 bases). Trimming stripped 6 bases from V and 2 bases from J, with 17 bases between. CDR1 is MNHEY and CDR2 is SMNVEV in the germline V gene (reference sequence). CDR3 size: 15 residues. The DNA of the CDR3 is TGTGCCAGCAGGATGGCGACACGGGAGACCTACGAGCAGTACTTC. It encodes CASRMATRETYEQYF.

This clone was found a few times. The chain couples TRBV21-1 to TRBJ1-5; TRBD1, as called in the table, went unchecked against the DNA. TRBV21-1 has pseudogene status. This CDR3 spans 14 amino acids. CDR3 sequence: CASAQGNGWQPQHF. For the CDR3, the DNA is TGTGCCAGCGCACAGGGGAATGGGTGGCAGCCCCAGCATTTT.